The 8 T cell receptor beta chains below all came from one sample that was sequenced in a study of monozygotic twins with cystic fibrosis. TCRdb's table, derived via immunoSEQ multiplex PCR, lists solely in-frame clones and lacks some. The sample carries roughly 14,000 clones, nearly 99% recorded once. Sequencing input: blood. These receptors all stem from a girl aged 2-10 years with cystic fibrosis.

The J gene is TRBJ1-1, the V gene TRBV28; a possible D gene is TRBD1 (5 bases). The length of the CDR3 is 11 residues. V shed 9 bases and J shed 4 bases, with 9 bases lying between them. The germline CDR1 and CDR2 sequences are MDHEN and SYDVKM. The CDR3 sequence: CASRGPTEAFF. The CDR3 nucleotides read TGTGCCAGTAGGGGACCCACTGAAGCTTTCTTT.

As DNA, the CDR3 is TGTGCCAGCAGCTTAGGACCTTACCTTAATGAAAAACTGTTTTTT. Translating it yields CASSLGPYLNEKLFF. The rearrangement uses TRBV11-2 and TRBJ1-4; no definite D call. Germline lookup yields CDR1 SGHAT and CDR2 FQNNGV. V lost 1 base and J 4 bases, leaving 10 bases between the germline ends. This CDR3 has 15 amino acids.

The gene calls are TRBV27 and TRBJ2-7, with 8 positions matching TRBD1. This CDR3 comprises 13 residues. Germline CDR1 and CDR2: MNHEY and SMNVEV (reference sequence). J gave up 4 bases and V 8 bases, and 7 bases lay outside the gene matches. Written as DNA, the CDR3 is TGTGCCAGCCGTGGACAGGGAAGTTACGAGCAGTACTTC. Protein product: CASRGQGSYEQYF.

This chain links TRBV19 with TRBJ1-5; D is uncertain. V shed 7 bases and J shed 9 bases, with 19 bases lying between them. The CDR3 consists of 14 residues. Germline assignment: CDR1 LNHDA and CDR2 SQIVND (reference sequence). The CDR3 bases are TGTGCCAGTACCTTGGCCGGGCTCGGGTCGCCCCAGCATTTT. Translated, it gives CASTLAGLGSPQHF.

The rearrangement links TRBV5-1 to TRBJ1-2, with unresolved D. The CDR3 consists of 16 residues. In germline, CDR1 is SGHRS, CDR2 YFSETQ. V gave up 4 bases and J gave up 3 bases, with 19 bases separating them. CDR3 nucleotide sequence: TGCGCCAGCAGCCCTTACCCGGGGAGATTCGACTATGGCTACACCTTC. This sequence encodes CASSPYPGRFDYGYTF.

This chain connects TRBV4-2 to TRBJ2-7, with 12 bases fitting TRBD2. Germline lookup yields CDR1 LGHNA and CDR2 YNFKEQ. Trimming removed 3 bases from V and 3 bases from J; junction bases left unmatched: 6. This CDR3 comprises 16 residues. In DNA form, the CDR3 reads TGTGCCAGCAGCCACCGACTAGCGGGAGAAGGCTACGAGCAGTACTTC. This sequence encodes CASSHRLAGEGYEQYF.

The rearrangement links TRBV5-4 to TRBJ1-6, with D perhaps TRBD1 (5 bases). V dropped 2 bases and J dropped 8 bases, with 14 bases sitting between them. The CDR3 length is 15 residues. Germline V gene lookup returns CDR1 SGHNT and CDR2 YYREEE (reference sequence). The CDR3 DNA follows: TGTGCCAGCAGCTTTCTGGGGCAGGGCTATTCACCCCTCCACTTT. It translates to CASSFLGQGYSPLHF. Looking up the rest from reference TRBV5-4 and TRBJ1-6 gives the full variable domain: ETGVTQSPTHLIKTRGQQVTLRCSSQSGHNTVSWYQQALGQGPQFIFQYYREEENGRGNFPPRFSGLQFPNYSSELNVNALELDDSALYLCASSFLGQGYSPLHFGNGTRLTVT.

Points on this clone: One end of the junction varies from germline; a read error may be responsible. The DNA for the CDR3 is TGTGCCATCAGTGAAGGGACAACCAATGAAAAACTGTTTTTT. Encoded protein: CAISEGTTNEKLFF. V usage is TRBV10-3 and J usage is TRBJ1-4; a possible D gene is TRBD1 (6 bases). This CDR3 region has 14 residues. The germline gives CDR1 ENHRY, CDR2 SYGVKD.